Listed here is a single T cell receptor beta chain. The CDR3 is 14 amino acids. Germline V gene lookup returns CDR1 SGDLS and CDR2 YYNGEE. Trimming left V 0 bases short and J 2 bases short, with 9 bases between. The sample belongs to a study of blood T cell repertoires in COVID-19. The overall study: Samples representing acute and convalescent COVID-19 were sourced from the United States, Italy and Spain. T cells, B-cell-depleted T cells, or PBMCs provided the cDNA or gDNA that served as material.

Clones were sequenced by immunoSEQ multiplex PCR, and TCRdb holds only the in-frame ones, with some missing. The data show around 200,000 clones, approximately 85% seen once. The receptor was isolated from a man between 60 and 70 years old with acute or convalescent COVID-19. The chain carries TRBV9 and TRBJ2-7; D perhaps matches TRBD1 (6 bases). Sequenced: peripheral blood. CDR3 loop: CASSVGTETYEQYF. As DNA, the CDR3 is TGTGCCAGCAGCGTAGGGACAGAAACCTACGAGCAGTACTTC.